The TCR beta chain under discussion was sequenced for a study of blood T cell repertoires in COVID-19. Study-wide context: Some COVID-19 samples were acute and others convalescent; all came from the United States, Italy and Spain. In each case, the material was cDNA or gDNA derived from T cells, B-cell-depleted T cells, or PBMCs.

The CDR3 consists of 18 residues. Trimming pared 4 bases from V and 2 bases from J, leaving 20 bases between. The germline V gene encodes CDR1 MDHEN and CDR2 SYDVKM. In this sample, this clone turned up once. Sequencing used immunoSEQ multiplex PCR; TCRdb keeps in-frame clones, though not all of them. This sample yields roughly 410,000 clones, of which around nine tenths are seen a single time; 1.5% to 1.8% belongs to the top ten. The Seattle site enrolled patients during active infection and followed them longitudinally. The chain recombines TRBV28 with TRBJ1-4, with unresolved D. The sequenced material came from peripheral blood. The sequence derives from a woman aged 40-49 years with COVID-19, enrolled during active disease. CDR3 sequence: CASSSGVGSHLTNEKLFF. The CDR3 DNA follows: TGTGCCAGCAGTTCCGGAGTCGGCAGCCACCTTACTAATGAAAAACTGTTTTTT.